This TCR beta chain was observed in a study of OX40 agonist ivuxolimab in advanced cancers. General study findings and limits: Patients who responded partially at 0.1-3.0 mg/kg showed clonal expansion ranking among the lowest.

Regarding this clone: Its specificity is unknown.

Produced via immunoSEQ multiplex PCR; TCRdb's table is partial and in-frame only. This table holds 74,000 or so clones, more than 75% found once. V shed 4 bases and J 3 bases; nucleotides not matched to a gene: 6. This CDR3 is built from 15 residues. Germline CDR1 is MDHEN and CDR2 is SYDVKM. The rearrangement joins TRBV28 to TRBJ1-1, with 9 bases identical to TRBD1. This sequence was found in an adult with an advanced solid tumor such as melanoma, head and neck, liver or kidney cancer. This specimen consisted of CD4+ or CD8+ T cells sorted from blood, obtained in a trial of the OX40 agonist ivuxolimab. CDR3 in amino acids: CASSSTGGADTEAFF. CDR3 nucleotides: TGTGCCAGCAGTTCAACAGGGGGCGCGGACACTGAAGCTTTCTTT.